This T cell receptor (beta chain) was captured in a study of blood T cell repertoires in COVID-19. Whole-study context: Acute-phase and convalescent COVID-19 samples originated in the United States, Italy and Spain. T cells, B-cell-depleted T cells, or PBMCs supplied cDNA or gDNA.

This CDR3 has 17 residues. In germline, CDR1 is MGHRA, CDR2 YSYEKL. With 4 bases clipped from V and 1 base from J, the junction kept 4 bases outside the gene matches. How the authors handled the data: Cell counts per sample came from amplifying reference gene primers. Sequencing was performed with immunoSEQ multiplex PCR; in TCRdb, only in-frame clones are kept and a portion is missing. V, J and clone size are those of that table, while D and trimming were read from the DNA. The table lists tens of thousands of clones, about 81% of them singletons. The rearrangement joins TRBV4-1 to TRBJ2-2; 12 bases agree with TRBD2. This TCR came from a human donor in a cohort sampled during active COVID-19. Sample: peripheral blood. CDR3 sequence (DNA): TGCGCCAGCAGCCCAGTGACTAGCGGGAGGAACACCGGGGAGCTGTTTTTT. It encodes CASSPVTSGRNTGELFF.